This T cell receptor (beta chain) derives from a study of T cell responses to AZD1222 COVID-19 vaccine. This CDR3 contains 16 residues. The germline V gene encodes CDR1 MNHEY and CDR2 SVGAGI. V was trimmed by 2 bases and J by 0 bases, leaving 8 bases between them. The assay was immunoSEQ multiplex PCR, and TCRdb's table has in-frame clones only and misses some. The sample holds roughly 110,000 clones, just over 90% seen once. This receptor was taken from an adult who received the AZD1222 COVID-19 vaccine. The starting material was peripheral blood, obtained 28 days after the second AZD1222 dose. The chain has TRBV6-5 and TRBJ1-6, with a weak D call TRBD1 (5 bases). The CDR3 nucleotides are TGTGCCAGCAGTTACCGGGGGAGCTCCTATAATTCACCCCTCCACTTT. Its translation: CASSYRGSSYNSPLHF.